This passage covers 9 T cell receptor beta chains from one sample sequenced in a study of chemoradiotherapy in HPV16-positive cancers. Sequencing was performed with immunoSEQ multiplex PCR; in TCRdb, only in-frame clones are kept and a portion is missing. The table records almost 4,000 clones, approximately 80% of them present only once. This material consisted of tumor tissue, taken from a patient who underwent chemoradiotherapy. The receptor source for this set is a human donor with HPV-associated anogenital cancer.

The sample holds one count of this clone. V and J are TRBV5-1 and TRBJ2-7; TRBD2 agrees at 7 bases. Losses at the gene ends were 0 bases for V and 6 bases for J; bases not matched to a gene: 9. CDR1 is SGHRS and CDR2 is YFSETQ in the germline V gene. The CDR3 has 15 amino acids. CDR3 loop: CASSLDGRAEGEQYF. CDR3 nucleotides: TGCGCCAGCAGCTTGGATGGGAGGGCCGAGGGCGAGCAGTACTTC.

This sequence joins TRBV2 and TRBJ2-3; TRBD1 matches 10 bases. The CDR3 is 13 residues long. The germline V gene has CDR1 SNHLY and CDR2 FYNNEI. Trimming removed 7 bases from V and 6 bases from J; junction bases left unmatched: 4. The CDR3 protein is CASTGTGDDTQYF. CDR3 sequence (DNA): TGTGCCAGCACGGGGACAGGGGATGATACGCAGTATTTT.

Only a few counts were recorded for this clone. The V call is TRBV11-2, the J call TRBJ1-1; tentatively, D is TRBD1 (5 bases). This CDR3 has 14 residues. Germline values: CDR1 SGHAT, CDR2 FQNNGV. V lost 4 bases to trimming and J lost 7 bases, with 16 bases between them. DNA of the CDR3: TGTGCCAGCAGCTCCGACGGACACCGTCATGAAGCTTTCTTT. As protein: CASSSDGHRHEAFF.

The CDR3 sequence: CASSGENTDTQYF. The CDR3 coding sequence is TGTGCCAGCAGTGGGGAGAATACAGATACGCAGTATTTT. The chain couples TRBV2 to TRBJ2-3, with D maybe TRBD2 (5 bases). This CDR3 contains 13 residues. Germline V gene data show CDR1 as SNHLY and CDR2 as FYNNEI. With 4 bases removed from V and 3 bases from J, the gap between germline ends came to 8 bases. Complete variable domain (other parts from reference TRBV2 and TRBJ2-3): EPEVTQTPSHQVTQMGQEVILRCVPISNHLYFYWYRQILGQKVEFLVSFYNNEISEKSEIFDDQFSVERPDGSNFTLKIRSTKLEDSAMYFCASSGENTDTQYFGPGTRLTVL.

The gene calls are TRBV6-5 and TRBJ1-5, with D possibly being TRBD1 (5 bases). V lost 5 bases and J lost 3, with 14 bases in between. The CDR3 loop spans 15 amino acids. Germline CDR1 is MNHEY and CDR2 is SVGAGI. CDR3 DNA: TGTGCCAGCAGTCACGGGTCGGGACTCAATCAGCCCCAGCATTTT. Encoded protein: CASSHGSGLNQPQHF.

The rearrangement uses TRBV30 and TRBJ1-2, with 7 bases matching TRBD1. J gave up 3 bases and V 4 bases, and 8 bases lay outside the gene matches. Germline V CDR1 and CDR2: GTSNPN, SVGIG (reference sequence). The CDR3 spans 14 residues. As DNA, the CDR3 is TGTGCCTGGACCCTCGACAGGGAGGACTATGGCTACACCTTC. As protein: CAWTLDREDYGYTF.

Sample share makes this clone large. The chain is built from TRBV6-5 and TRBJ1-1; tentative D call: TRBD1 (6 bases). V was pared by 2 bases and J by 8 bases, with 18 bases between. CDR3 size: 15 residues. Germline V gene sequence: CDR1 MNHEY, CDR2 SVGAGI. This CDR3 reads CASSYQPEWGAEAFF. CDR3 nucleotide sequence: TGTGCCAGCAGTTACCAACCCGAGTGGGGGGCGGAAGCTTTCTTT.

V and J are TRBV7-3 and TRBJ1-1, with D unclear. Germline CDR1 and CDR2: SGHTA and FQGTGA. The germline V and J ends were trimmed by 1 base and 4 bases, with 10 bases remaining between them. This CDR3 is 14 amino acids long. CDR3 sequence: CASSLMSGGTEAFF. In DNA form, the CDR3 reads TGTGCCAGCAGCTTAATGTCAGGAGGCACTGAAGCTTTCTTT.

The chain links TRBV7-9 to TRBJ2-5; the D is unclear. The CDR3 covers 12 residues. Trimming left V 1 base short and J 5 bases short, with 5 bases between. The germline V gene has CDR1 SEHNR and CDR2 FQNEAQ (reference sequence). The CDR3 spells CASSLVGETQYF. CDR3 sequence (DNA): TGTGCCAGCAGCTTAGTCGGGGAGACCCAGTACTTC.